A few counts support the clone carrying this TCR beta chain. Its antigen is as yet unknown. Trimming took 5 bases from V and 3 from J; bases not matched to a gene: 4. The CDR3 loop spans 14 amino acids. CDR1 LGHDT and CDR2 YNNKEL come from the germline V gene (reference sequence). Every TCR beta cDNA library bore unique molecular identifiers. Starting from approximately 0.95 to 9.8 million T cells, the study yielded 460,000 or so cDNA molecules. TCRdb processed the PCR reads anew with MiXCR; each CDR3 protein has one entry. The sample contains roughly 400,000 distinct CDR3 sequences, approximately 38% of which appear only once. The sample is drawn from a study of post-analysis software for immune sequencing data. For the study at large: Secondary progressive, relapsing-remitting and progressive-relapsing multiple sclerosis were among the included disease courses. Overall study findings and caveats: Controls had lower frequencies than patients of 4 or 5 TRBV segments, which included TRBV5-6, TRBV5-1 and TRBV20-1. When the samples were clustered directly with F measure, those that had been prepared in the same batch showed strong co-clustering.

This sequence originates from a girl aged 2 to 10 with multiple sclerosis. The chain links TRBV3-1 to TRBJ1-2; 9 bases align to TRBD1. Sequencing used blood. The chain's CDR3 is CASSAWDRDYGYTF. CDR3 coding DNA: TGTGCCAGCAGCGCCTGGGACAGGGACTATGGCTACACCTTC.